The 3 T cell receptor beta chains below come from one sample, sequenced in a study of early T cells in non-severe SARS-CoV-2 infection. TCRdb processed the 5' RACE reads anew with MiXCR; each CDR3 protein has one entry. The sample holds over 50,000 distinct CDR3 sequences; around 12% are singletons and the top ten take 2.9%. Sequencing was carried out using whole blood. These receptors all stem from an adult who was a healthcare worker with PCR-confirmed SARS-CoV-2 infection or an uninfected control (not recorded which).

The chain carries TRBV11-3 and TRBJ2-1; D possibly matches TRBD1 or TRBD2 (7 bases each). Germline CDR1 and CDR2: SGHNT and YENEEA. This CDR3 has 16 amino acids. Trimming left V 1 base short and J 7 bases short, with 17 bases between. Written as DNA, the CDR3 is TGTGCCAGCAGCTTAGTTATCTCGCAGGGGGGGAATGAGCAGTTCTTC. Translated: CASSLVISQGGNEQFF. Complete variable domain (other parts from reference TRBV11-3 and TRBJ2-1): EAGVVQSPRYKIIEKKQPVAFWCNPISGHNTLYWYLQNLGQGPELLIRYENEEAVDDSQLPKDRFSAERLKGVDSTLKIQPAELGDSAVYLCASSLVISQGGNEQFFGPGTRLTVL.

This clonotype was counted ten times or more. CDR3 protein: CASSLAAVGDTEAFF. The CDR3 nucleotides read TGTGCCAGCAGCTTAGCGGCGGTGGGGGACACTGAAGCTTTCTTT. This chain uses TRBV7-9 with TRBJ1-1, with a tentative D call TRBD1 (5 bases). The CDR3 loop spans 15 amino acids. The ends were cut back, 0 bases at V and 3 bases at J, with 11 bases in the middle. CDR1 is SEHNR and CDR2 is FQNEAQ in the germline V gene (reference sequence).

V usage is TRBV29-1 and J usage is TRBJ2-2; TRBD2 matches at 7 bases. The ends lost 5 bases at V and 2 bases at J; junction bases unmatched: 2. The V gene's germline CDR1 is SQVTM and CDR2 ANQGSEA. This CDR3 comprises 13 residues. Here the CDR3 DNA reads TGCAGCGTTCGCGGGAGTAACACCGGGGAGCTGTTTTTT. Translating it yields CSVRGSNTGELFF.